This TCR beta chain appears in the sequencing data of a study of OX40 agonist ivuxolimab in advanced cancers. About the full investigation: Ivuxolimab was a fully human IgG2 agonistic monoclonal antibody targeting the costimulatory receptor OX40 (CD134). Three dose-escalation patients achieved partial responses, one with hepatocellular carcinoma and two with cutaneous melanoma. Patients were allowed to have had prior anti-PD-1, anti-PD-L1 or anti-CTLA-4 therapy, and 40% of the dose-escalation patients had been treated with checkpoint inhibitors. Of the approximately 50 dose-escalation patients, hepatocellular carcinoma was present in roughly 19, melanoma in about 15, renal cell carcinoma in 9 and head and neck cancer in 9. Intravenous ivuxolimab was administered to patients every 2 weeks at six dose levels: 0.01, 0.1, 0.3, 1.5, 3 and 10 mg/kg. Peripheral TCRbeta sequencing aimed to test whether ivuxolimab altered TCR sequence diversity and caused clonal T-cell expansion. The paper describes the monotherapy dose-escalation part (N of about 55 patients) of the phase I trial of ivuxolimab. In the dose-escalation cohort, approximately 82% of patients were male, and the mean age was around 65 years with a range of roughly 23 to 79. Results the study describes overall, beyond this receptor: Which antigens the clonally expanded peripheral T cells were specific for was not determined. Low levels of normalized T-cell clonal expansion were also shown by some nonresponding patients. In the 0.1-3.0 mg/kg groups, partial responders had among the lowest normalized peripheral clonal expansion, particularly in CD8+ T cells. At doses from 0.1 to 3.0 mg/kg, clonal expansion was seen in both CD4+ and CD8+ blood T cells between baseline and week 6. After ivuxolimab, more expanded clones were found on average in CD8+ T cells than in CD4+ T cells.

Patients with autoimmune disease history or receiving systemic immunosuppression were excluded from the trial. Peripheral blood for TCR sequencing was collected from all dose cohorts at baseline, on cycle 4 day 1, and on cycle 7 day 1. The samples were drawn from a first-in-human, open-label, multicenter phase I dose-escalation trial of ivuxolimab. Adults with locally advanced or metastatic melanoma, renal cell carcinoma, hepatocellular carcinoma or head and neck squamous cell carcinoma were enrolled in the trial. Before TCR sequencing, CD4+ and CD8+ T cells were separately sorted from peripheral blood. Genomic DNA was isolated from the sorted cells so that the TCRbeta CDR3 region could be sequenced. The immunoSEQ Assay was used for sequencing of TCRbeta CDR3 regions. The table was pulled from immuneACCESS by TCRdb, which kept in-frame rearrangements only. Such tables lose some clones; where checked, under half of the loss comes from unresolved V genes, and the rest has no known cause. In all, the sample holds 31,000 or so clones, and approximately 87% of those were seen once. Together, the top ten hold about 34% of the sample.

About this clone: It has no known antigen specificity. Per-base qualities were not stored, and no clone one base away is much larger.

V trim: 0 bases; J trim: 3 bases; unmatched bases: 5. The CDR3 runs 16 amino acids, cysteine and phenylalanine included. Only the CDR3 region is kept as DNA, spanning 48 bases read in frame from base 1. CDR1 and CDR2, looked up from the germline V gene (reference sequence), are PRHDT and FYEKMQ. The chain is encoded by TRBV13 joined to TRBJ2-1; TRBD2 agrees with 7 junctional bases. This TCR was sampled from an adult with an advanced solid tumor such as melanoma, head and neck, liver or kidney cancer. This specimen was CD4+ or CD8+ T cells sorted from blood, taken in a trial of the OX40 agonist ivuxolimab. The CDR3 protein sequence reads: CASSLGRELVYNEQFF. Read as DNA, the sequence is TGTGCCAGCAGCTTAGGGCGGGAGCTTGTCTACAATGAGCAGTTCTTC.